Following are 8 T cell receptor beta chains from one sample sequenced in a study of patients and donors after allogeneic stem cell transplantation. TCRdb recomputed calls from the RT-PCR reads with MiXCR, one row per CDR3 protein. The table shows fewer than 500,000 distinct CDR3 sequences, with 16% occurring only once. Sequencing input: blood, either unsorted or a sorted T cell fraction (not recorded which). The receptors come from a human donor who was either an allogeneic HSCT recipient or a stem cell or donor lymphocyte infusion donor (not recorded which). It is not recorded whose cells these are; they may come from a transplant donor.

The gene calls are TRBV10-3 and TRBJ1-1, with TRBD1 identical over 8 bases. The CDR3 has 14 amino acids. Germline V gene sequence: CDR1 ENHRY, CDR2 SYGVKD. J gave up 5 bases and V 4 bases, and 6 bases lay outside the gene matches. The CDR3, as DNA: TGTGCCATCAGTGGGGGGCAGGGGGCAACTGAAGCTTTCTTT. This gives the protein CAISGGQGATEAFF.

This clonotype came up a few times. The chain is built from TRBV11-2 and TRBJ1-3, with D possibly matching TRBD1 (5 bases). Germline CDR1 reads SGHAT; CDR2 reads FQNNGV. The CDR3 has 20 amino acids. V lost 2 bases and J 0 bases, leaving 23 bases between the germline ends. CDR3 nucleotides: TGTGCCAGCAGCTTACGAAGGGGAGGGCCCAGTCGAATCTCTGGAAACACCATATATTTT. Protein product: CASSLRRGGPSRISGNTIYF.

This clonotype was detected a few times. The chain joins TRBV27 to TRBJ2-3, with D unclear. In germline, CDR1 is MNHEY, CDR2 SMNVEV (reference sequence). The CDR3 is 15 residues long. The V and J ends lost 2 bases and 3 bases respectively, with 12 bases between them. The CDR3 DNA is TGTGCCAGCAGTTTACAGGAACGCGAAACAGATACGCAGTATTTT. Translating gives CASSLQERETDTQYF.

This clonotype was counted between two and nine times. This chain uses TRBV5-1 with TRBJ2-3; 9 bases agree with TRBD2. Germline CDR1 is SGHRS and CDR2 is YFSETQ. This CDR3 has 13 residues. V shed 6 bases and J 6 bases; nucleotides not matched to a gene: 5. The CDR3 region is CASTSGNMDTQYF. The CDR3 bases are TGCGCCAGCACTAGCGGGAATATGGATACGCAGTATTTT.

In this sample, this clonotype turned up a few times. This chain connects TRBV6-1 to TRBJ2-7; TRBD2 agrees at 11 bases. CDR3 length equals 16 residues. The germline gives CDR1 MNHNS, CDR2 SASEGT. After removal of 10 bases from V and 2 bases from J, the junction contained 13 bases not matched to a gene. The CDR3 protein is CATSRGVSGGAYEQYF. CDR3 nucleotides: TGTGCCACATCCCGCGGCGTTAGCGGGGGGGCCTACGAGCAGTACTTC.

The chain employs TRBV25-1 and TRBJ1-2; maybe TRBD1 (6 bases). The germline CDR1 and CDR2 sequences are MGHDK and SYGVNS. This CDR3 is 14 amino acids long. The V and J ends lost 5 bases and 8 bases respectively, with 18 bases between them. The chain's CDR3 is CASSNHRERGGYTF. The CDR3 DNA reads TGTGCCAGCAGTAATCACAGGGAGAGGGGGGGCTACACCTTC.

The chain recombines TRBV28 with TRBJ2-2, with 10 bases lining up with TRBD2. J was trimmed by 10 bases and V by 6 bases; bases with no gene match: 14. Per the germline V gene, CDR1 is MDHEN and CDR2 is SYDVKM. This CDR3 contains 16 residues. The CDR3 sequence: CASSQVGAGGGEELFF. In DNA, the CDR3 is TGTGCCAGCAGCCAAGTAGGAGCGGGAGGGGGAGAGGAGCTGTTTTTT. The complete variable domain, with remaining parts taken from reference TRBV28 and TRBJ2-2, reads DVKVTQSSRYLVKRTGEKVFLECVQDMDHENMFWYRQDPGLGLRLIYFSYDVKMKEKGDIPEGYSVSREKKERFSLILESASTNQTSMYLCASSQVGAGGGEELFFGEGSRLTVL.

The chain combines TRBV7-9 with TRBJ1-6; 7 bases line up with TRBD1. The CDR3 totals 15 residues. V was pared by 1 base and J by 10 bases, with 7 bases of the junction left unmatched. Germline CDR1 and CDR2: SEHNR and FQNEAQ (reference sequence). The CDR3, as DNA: TGTGCCAGCAGCTTAGTAGGGGGCGCGGGATCACCCCTCCACTTT. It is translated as CASSLVGGAGSPLHF.